This TCR beta chain was found in a study of vaccination and CD4 T cells after COVID-19. Study-level background: Every participant was given two doses of BNT162b2 or mRNA-1273 vaccine. Stimuli were overlapping spike peptide pools of SARS-CoV-2 and three common cold coronaviruses (HCoV-NL63, HCoV-OC43, HCoV-229E).

This clonotype was recorded a few times. Its antigen is currently unknown. J lost 5 bases, V lost 6 bases, and 8 bases had no gene match. Germline lookup yields CDR1 DFQATT and CDR2 SNEGSKA (reference sequence). This CDR3 is 14 amino acids long. The Oncomine TCR Beta short-read assay sequenced DNA from cultured CD4+ T cells. Cultured CD4+ T cells yielded the extracted genomic DNA. TCRdb re-derived calls from the PCR reads in MiXCR, one entry per CDR3 protein. The sample lists about 15,000 distinct CDR3 sequences, 26% occurring once. Treatment given: approximately 10-day PBMC culture with coronavirus spike peptide pools or control peptides (ViraFEST assay).

The genes are TRBV20-1 and TRBJ2-1, with 9 bases lining up with TRBD2. This clonotype was sampled from a human donor with COVID-19. The material sequenced was cultured CD4+ T cells from blood. The CDR3 coding sequence is TGCAGTGCCCCCACTAGCGGGCTAAACAATGAGCAGTTCTTC. Translation gives CSAPTSGLNNEQFF.